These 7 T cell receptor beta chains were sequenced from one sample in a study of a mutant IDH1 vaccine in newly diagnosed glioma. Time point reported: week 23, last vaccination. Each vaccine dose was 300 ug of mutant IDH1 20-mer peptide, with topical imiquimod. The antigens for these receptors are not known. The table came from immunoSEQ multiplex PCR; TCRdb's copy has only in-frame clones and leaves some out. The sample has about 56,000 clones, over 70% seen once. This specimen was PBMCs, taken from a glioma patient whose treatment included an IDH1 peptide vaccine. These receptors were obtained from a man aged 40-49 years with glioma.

This chain's CDR3 is CASSSGPGGPRDEQFF. CDR3 nucleotides: TGTGCCAGTAGTAGCGGCCCGGGAGGGCCGCGGGATGAGCAGTTCTTC. The rearrangement joins TRBV19 to TRBJ2-1, with 8 nucleotides matching TRBD2. Trimming at V came to 4 bases and at J to 8 bases, leaving 13 bases not matched to a gene. The CDR3 is 16 residues long. Germline assignment: CDR1 LNHDA and CDR2 SQIVND (reference sequence).

The CDR3 coding sequence is TGTGCCAGCCACCTGAGGGCCAACGAGCAGTACTTC. Translating it yields CASHLRANEQYF. The V call is TRBV2, the J call TRBJ2-7; D might be TRBD2 (5 bases). The CDR3 spans 12 residues. Germline V gene sequence: CDR1 SNHLY, CDR2 FYNNEI. Trimming shortened V by 8 bases and J by 5 bases, and 13 bases separated the two germline ends. The full variable domain, its missing parts supplied by reference TRBV2 and TRBJ2-7, is EPEVTQTPSHQVTQMGQEVILRCVPISNHLYFYWYRQILGQKVEFLVSFYNNEISEKSEIFDDQFSVERPDGSNFTLKIRSTKLEDSAMYFCASHLRANEQYFGPGTRLTVT.

CDR3 sequence: CASSKSPGGNQPQHF. The CDR3 bases are TGTGCCAGTAGTAAAAGTCCTGGGGGCAATCAGCCCCAGCATTTT. The genes are TRBV19 and TRBJ1-5; D unresolved. Germline V gene sequence: CDR1 LNHDA, CDR2 SQIVND (reference sequence). The CDR3 runs 15 residues. Trimming pared 4 bases from V and 2 bases from J, leaving 12 bases between.

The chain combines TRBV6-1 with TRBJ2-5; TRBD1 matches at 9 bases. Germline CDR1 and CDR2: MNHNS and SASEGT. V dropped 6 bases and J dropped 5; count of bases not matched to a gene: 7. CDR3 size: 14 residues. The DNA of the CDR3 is TGTGCCAGCAGCCGGACAGGGGCAATGGAGACCCAGTACTTC. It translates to CASSRTGAMETQYF.

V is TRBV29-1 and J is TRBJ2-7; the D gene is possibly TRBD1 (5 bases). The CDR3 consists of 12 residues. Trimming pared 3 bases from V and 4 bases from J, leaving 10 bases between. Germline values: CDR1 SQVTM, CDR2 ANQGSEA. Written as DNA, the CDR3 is TGCAGCGTTGACTCCCCAGGGTACGAGCAGTACTTC. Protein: CSVDSPGYEQYF.

CDR3 sequence (DNA): TGTGCCAGCAGTTTAGGATCAAGGTGGGCTGAAGCTTTCTTT. Its translation is CASSLGSRWAEAFF. The J gene is TRBJ1-1, the V gene TRBV27; D is unclear. CDR1 MNHEY and CDR2 SMNVEV come from the germline V gene (reference sequence). The CDR3 loop spans 14 amino acids. The V end lost 2 bases, the J end lost 6 bases, and 13 bases lay between the germline ends.

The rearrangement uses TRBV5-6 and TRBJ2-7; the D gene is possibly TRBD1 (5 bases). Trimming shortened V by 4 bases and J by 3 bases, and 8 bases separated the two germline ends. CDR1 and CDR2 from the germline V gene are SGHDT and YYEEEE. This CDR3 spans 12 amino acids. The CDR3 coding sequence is TGTGCCAGCAGCCCGGACAACTACGAGCAGTACTTC. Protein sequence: CASSPDNYEQYF.